This T cell receptor beta chain was sequenced in a study of shared clonotypes between healthy human individuals (dated by TCRdb to about 2020). Notes on the research overall: The cohort included three men and a couple of women between 18 and 49 years of age. For each donor, CD4 naive and CD4 memory were each run on three plates, CD8 naive on two plates, and CD8 memory on one plate. To estimate repertoire size and how much clonotypes are shared between individuals, the study performed deep sequencing of blood TCR repertoires from roughly five healthy adults. Libraries were prepared and TCR repertoires were sequenced by different laboratories using diverse techniques, in order to increase sequencing depth and limit assay-specific biases. Per donor, leukapheresis produced somewhere between about 0.94 and 9 billion PBMCs.

TCR CDR3 regions were amplified from genomic DNA by multiplex PCR using the deep immunoSEQ assay. Extracted genomic DNA from each cell subset was spread evenly across all wells of several immunoSEQ 96-well plates, with each plate serving as a replicate. For sorted subsets, 200 to 250 ng of genomic DNA, equivalent to 25,000 to 35,000 T cell genomes, went into each replicate PCR. Purified libraries were measured with a Qubit 3.0 fluorometer, size-checked on a Bioanalyzer 2100, and measured again with the KAPA Library Quantification kit. Each immunoSEQ 96-well plate was sequenced on its own single-read 150-cycle Illumina NextSeq 550 flow cell. In the original analysis: Because the immunoSEQ output held only junctional sequences and lacked quality scores, the filtering could not match the filtering applied to full-length reads. Sequences were annotated with PyIR, a Python wrapper for IgBLAST v1.9, and V/J genes and CDR3 were assigned using IMGT germline references. Reads were removed for weak V/J assignments (E-value above 1e-6), missing CDR3, stop codons, out-of-frame junctions, or ambiguous translated residues. V3J clonotypes were defined as sequences sharing an identical inferred V gene, J gene, and CDR3 amino acid sequence. To compute the percentage overlap between repertoires, the number of shared unique clonotypes was divided by the size of the smaller repertoire. Richness of each repertoire was evaluated using RTK rarefaction, the Chao1 estimator, and Recon v2.1 estimates of unobserved clonotypes. OLGA was used to compute generation probabilities for all TCRbeta clonotypes that the gDNA method yielded from a handful of donors. TCRdb limited this immuneACCESS table to in-frame rearrangements with V and J called. A share of clones is missing; checked studies link under half to unresolved V genes, and the rest is unexplained. V and J calls and clone size are given by that table; D and trimming were obtained from the DNA. The table for this sample lists about 1.1 million clones; 70% to 80% of them were counted only once. Of the sample, 0.5% to 0.65% falls within the top ten clones.

What the authors observed across the whole study: Because the study included a small number of donors, the genetic and exposure-history diversity represented was limited. Compared with non-shared clonotypes, the clonotypes found in all four sorted-subset donors had higher generation probabilities. Even with the large sequencing depth, rarefaction of the sorted-subset datasets indicated that sequencing was incomplete. About 5% of naive CD4, 3.5% of naive CD8, about 2.1% of memory CD4, and 0.4% of memory CD8 clonotypes were shared across a few donors. Sampling was limited to blood, and TCR repertoires in tissue likely differ from TCR repertoires in blood. Pairwise subsampling led to the expectation that sequencing depth would affect the degree of clonotype sharing among donors. Naive subsets generally had larger estimated clonotype richness than memory subsets.

Donors were healthy HIV-negative adults with no recently reported acute infections or vaccinations. Every donor was a Caucasian adult living in Nashville, Tennessee, USA. CD4+ T cells were enriched by magnetic negative selection, after which naive cells were positively selected on CD45RA and the negative fraction was taken as the memory subset. After blood collection by leukapheresis, PBMCs were isolated using Ficoll-Histopaque density gradient centrifugation and then cryopreserved in the vapor phase of liquid nitrogen. Analytical flow cytometry was used to check the purity and quantity of every magnetically sorted T cell population. From each sorted fraction, genomic DNA was isolated and quantified by UV absorbance on a Nanodrop 2000c. Of note for this clone: The antigen this receptor binds is unknown. There are no base qualities to consult, and no much larger clone falls within one base.

The source of this sequence is a man aged 18-30 years in good health. Some clones in this sample may be carry-over from other donors' samples. Sequenced material: memory CD4+ T cells from PBMCs. What the cell subset or site label conveys for this sample: CD45RA-negative fraction.

The CDR3 protein sequence reads: CASSEIKGLAGAATTDTQYF. The DNA sequence follows: TGTGCCAGCAGCGAGATAAAAGGACTAGCGGGAGCGGCCACCACAGATACGCAGTATTTT. The V gene is TRBV9 and the J gene is TRBJ2-3; 13 bases in between match TRBD2. The germline V end is reduced by 3 bases and the J end by 2 bases; junction bases left unmatched: 15. The germline V gene specifies SGDLS as CDR1 and YYNGEE as CDR2. From cysteine to phenylalanine, the CDR3 is 20 amino acids long. Only CDR3 DNA remains: 60 bases, in frame from the first base.